A single sample is the source of the 8 T cell receptor beta chains below, sequenced in a study of vaccination and CD4 T cells after COVID-19. Researchers used the Oncomine TCR Beta short-read assay to sequence DNA from cultured CD4+ T cells. MiXCR, applied by TCRdb to the PCR reads, yields one record per CDR3 protein. The top ten hold 4.5% to 6.5% of the sample, which has about 21,000 distinct CDR3 sequences, approximately 40% seen once. Treatment reported: approximately 9-day PBMC culture with coronavirus spike peptide pools or control peptides (ViraFEST assay). Their antigen targets remain unknown. This material consisted of CD4+ T cells from blood, cultured in vitro, taken before SARS-CoV-2 vaccination. The receptors come from a human donor who had recovered from COVID-19.

This clonotype came up a few times. The V call is TRBV4-3, the J call TRBJ1-5, with unresolved D. V lost 0 bases and J lost 4, with 7 bases in between. Germline assignment: CDR1 LGHNA and CDR2 YSLEER. The CDR3 has 14 residues. The CDR3 protein is CASSQDKLNQPQHF. For the CDR3, the DNA is TGCGCCAGCAGCCAAGATAAGCTGAATCAGCCCCAGCATTTT.

This clonotype has only a few counts. For the CDR3, the DNA is TGCGCCAGCAGTGATGGTAATACTAACTACAATGAGCAGTTCTTC. The encoded protein is CASSDGNTNYNEQFF. The chain carries TRBV10-1 and TRBJ2-1, with D unclear. The germline gives CDR1 WNHNN, CDR2 SYGVQD (reference sequence). The V end lost 3 bases, the J end lost 3 bases, and 12 bases lay between the germline ends. The CDR3 covers 15 residues.

With respect to this clonotype: No DNA is shown, since the ends of the CDR3 on it are uncertain; the CDR3 is the one TCRdb lists. The chain combines TRBV7-3 with TRBJ2-7; TRBD1 reflects the table's D call only, with no check against the DNA. Per the germline V gene, CDR1 is SGHTA and CDR2 is FQGTGA. The CDR3 sequence runs 24 residues, both termini included. CDR3 sequence reads: CASTNQTSMYLCASWETGEFEQYF.

The chain links TRBV20-1 to TRBJ1-2; 8 bases are shared with TRBD1. The CDR3 totals 12 residues. Germline loops: CDR1 DFQATT, CDR2 SNEGSKA (reference sequence). V lost 6 bases and J lost 7; bases outside the gene matches: 7. CDR3: CSASQGAGGYTF. Here the CDR3 DNA reads TGCAGTGCCTCGCAGGGGGCGGGTGGCTACACCTTC.

The rearrangement links TRBV10-1 to TRBJ2-1; D is undetermined. This CDR3 has 14 residues. The V gene's germline CDR1 is WNHNN and CDR2 SYGVQD (reference sequence). Trimming removed 7 bases at V and 3 bases at J, with 13 bases between. This CDR3 is CASKGSLLYNEQFF. The CDR3 DNA sequence: TGCGCCAGCAAAGGAAGCCTGCTCTACAATGAGCAGTTCTTC.

This clonotype was observed a few times. The V and J genes are TRBV18 and TRBJ2-7; the match to TRBD2 covers 11 bases. CDR3 length equals 17 residues. The germline V gene has CDR1 KGHSH and CDR2 LQKENI. V lost 6 bases, J lost 2 bases, and 12 bases stayed unmatched. CDR3 sequence (DNA): TGTGCCAGCTCCCCCCGGACCGGGACTAGCGGAGCCTACGAGCAGTACTTC. Translation: CASSPRTGTSGAYEQYF.

This clonotype was counted between two and nine times. The chain couples TRBV6-5 to TRBJ2-5, with TRBD1 matching 8 bases. V shed 1 base, J shed 4 bases, and the junction held 2 bases outside the gene matches. CDR3 length: 14 amino acids. Germline V CDR1 and CDR2: MNHEY, SVGAGI. CDR3 sequence reads: CASSYFDRGETQYF. CDR3 nucleotides: TGTGCCAGCAGTTACTTTGACAGGGGAGAGACCCAGTACTTC.

This clonotype has a handful of counts. The rearrangement joins TRBV20-1 to TRBJ1-2; 8 bases agree with TRBD1. From germline, CDR1 is DFQATT and CDR2 SNEGSKA (reference sequence). This CDR3 is built from 16 residues. Trimming cost V 6 bases and J 5 bases; bases outside gene matches: 17. Here the CDR3 reads CSAARGQGALRYGYTF. CDR3 in DNA: TGCAGTGCAGCTAGAGGGCAGGGGGCTCTACGGTATGGCTACACCTTC.